This is a list of T cell receptor beta chains from one sample in a study of blood T cell repertoires in COVID-19. TCRdb's copy holds only in-frame clones and misses some; the assay was immunoSEQ multiplex PCR. The sample records fewer than 250,000 clones, roughly 82% being singletons. The sequenced sample was peripheral blood. All receptors come from a woman between 35 and 50 years old with acute or convalescent COVID-19. CDR3s leave out the opening cysteine and the closing phenylalanine or tryptophan. The size of a clone is reported for some rows only, either as once, few or many, or as a class for expanded clones.

v_call	clone_size	j_call	cdr3_aa
TRBV7-8	.	TRBJ1-6	ASSLKQAANSPLH
TRBV2	few	TRBJ2-7	ASSDPATENSYEQY
TRBV11-2	.	TRBJ2-1	ASSRGGTGGPGEQF
TRBV24-1	once	TRBJ1-5	ATSENSQPQH
TRBV11-2	.	TRBJ1-3	ASSLVRDRGHFSGNTIY
TRBV18	.	TRBJ1-5	ASSADSYQPQH
TRBV5-1	.	TRBJ1-1	ASSYGGASGRPEAF
TRBV7-8	.	TRBJ2-3	ASSLYSSTDTQY
TRBV7-7	.	TRBJ2-1	ASSPQGLAGKNEQF
TRBV9	.	TRBJ2-3	ASSVPAGGNTQY
TRBV10-3	.	TRBJ2-1	AISLGQRTSSYNEQF
TRBV5-8	once	TRBJ1-6	ASSVGGSPYSPLH
TRBV19	.	TRBJ1-3	ASRTVSGNTIY
TRBV30	once	TRBJ2-7	AWNVIREQY
TRBV5-4	few	TRBJ2-3	ASSFGGPSGRAGDTQY
TRBV7-9	.	TRBJ2-3	ASSPPPRELGTDTQY
TRBV5-4	once	TRBJ2-2	ASSYLAGGPSTGELF
TRBV11-2	.	TRBJ1-2	ASSLESGNYGYT
TRBV29-1	.	TRBJ2-1	STQTSGGVYNEQF
TRBV24-1	.	TRBJ1-2	ATSDRQTGDYDGYT
TRBV15	.	TRBJ1-1	ATSRNPGQGVPEAF
TRBV25-1	once	TRBJ1-1	ASPEGNRGPYTEAF
TRBV30	.	TRBJ2-3	AWSAGRTSGGATDTQY
TRBV4-2	.	TRBJ2-1	ASSQVLAGVSYNEQF
TRBV9	.	TRBJ2-1	ASSVAGIAYNEQF
TRBV6-2/TRBV6-3	.	TRBJ2-1	ASSSRQGHSYNEQF